These 10 T cell receptor beta chains came from one sample sequenced in a study of blood T cell repertoires in COVID-19. Repertoires were generated with immunoSEQ multiplex PCR, while TCRdb's copy carries only in-frame clones and drops some. The profile covers about 42,000 clones, with almost 95% appearing a single time and roughly 8.3% taken by the ten largest. The sample taken for sequencing was peripheral blood. Source of these receptors: a middle-aged man with active COVID-19.

The chain joins TRBV6-4 to TRBJ2-1; a weak D match, TRBD2 (6 bases). The V gene lost 6 bases and the J gene lost 7 bases, with 16 bases spanning the gap. The V gene's germline CDR1 is MRHNA and CDR2 SNTAGT. This CDR3 spans 14 amino acids. CDR3 region: CASRACGTQNEQFF. CDR3 sequence (DNA): TGTGCCAGCAGGGCCTGCGGGACGCAAAATGAGCAGTTCTTC.

The chain uses TRBV28 and TRBJ1-2; 8 nucleotides match TRBD1. Germline V gives CDR1 MDHEN, CDR2 SYDVKM. The CDR3 length is 13 residues. After removal of 3 bases from V and 8 bases from J, the junction contained 5 bases not matched to a gene. CDR3 nucleotide sequence: TGTGCCAGCAGTTTTCAGGGGGCGCGGGGCTACACCTTC. It translates to CASSFQGARGYTF.

The chain is built from TRBV30 and TRBJ2-3, with a possible D match to TRBD2 (5 bases). V shed 5 bases and J shed 2 bases, with 8 bases lying between them. Germline lookup yields CDR1 GTSNPN and CDR2 SVGIG (reference sequence). The length of the CDR3 is 12 residues. The CDR3 sequence is CAWGGLTDTQYF. CDR3 nucleotides: TGTGCCTGGGGAGGTCTCACAGATACGCAGTATTTT.

The J gene is TRBJ2-3, the V gene TRBV18; a weak D match, TRBD2 (6 bases). The CDR3 is 14 residues long. Trimming pared 1 base from V and 1 base from J, leaving 6 bases between. Germline CDR1 and CDR2: KGHSH and LQKENI. The CDR3 DNA reads TGTGCCAGCTCACCACGGGGGGGCACAGATACGCAGTATTTT. It encodes CASSPRGGTDTQYF. The whole variable domain, remainder taken from reference TRBV18 and TRBJ2-3, is NAGVMQNPRHLVRRRGQEARLRCSPMKGHSHVYWYRQLPEEGLKFMVYLQKENIIDESGMPKERFSAEFPKEGPSILRIQQVVRGDSAAYFCASSPRGGTDTQYFGPGTRLTVL.

The chain is built from TRBV25-1 and TRBJ1-1, with D maybe TRBD1 (6 bases). The CDR3 covers 14 residues. Germline V CDR1 and CDR2: MGHDK, SYGVNS. Trimming took 4 bases from V and 4 from J, leaving 13 bases between them. For the CDR3, the DNA is TGTGCCAGCAGTGTTAGGGGGTCGAGCACTGAAGCTTTCTTT. It is translated as CASSVRGSSTEAFF.

The chain joins TRBV28 to TRBJ1-3, with 8 bases matching TRBD1. Looked up from germline, CDR1 is MDHEN and CDR2 is SYDVKM. The CDR3 runs 16 residues. J gave up 1 base and V 6 bases, and 8 bases lay outside the gene matches. This CDR3 is CASSSGTGSSGNTIYF. The CDR3 DNA reads TGTGCCAGCAGCTCCGGGACAGGCTCTTCTGGAAACACCATATATTTT.

This chain links TRBV7-9 with TRBJ2-5; a possible D gene is TRBD2 (6 bases). The CDR3 runs 18 residues. Germline loops: CDR1 SEHNR, CDR2 FQNEAQ (reference sequence). Trimming stripped 5 bases from V and 0 bases from J, with 22 bases between. As DNA, the CDR3 is TGTGCCAGCAGCCTCCTAGGTGGGGGTGCGGGAAACCAAGAGACCCAGTACTTC. Protein: CASSLLGGGAGNQETQYF.

The chain links TRBV4-2 to TRBJ2-5; TRBD2 aligns across 10 bases. Germline V lookup: CDR1 LGHNA, CDR2 YNFKEQ. The CDR3 runs 16 residues. With V trimmed by 1 base and J by 5 bases, 7 bases remained unmatched. The CDR3 loop is CASSQVSSGGGETQYF. The CDR3 DNA follows: TGTGCCAGCAGCCAAGTTTCTAGCGGGGGCGGGGAGACCCAGTACTTC.

V is TRBV28 and J is TRBJ1-5, with D possibly TRBD1 on 5 matching bases. V was pared by 10 bases and J by 2 bases, with 15 bases between. Per the germline V gene, CDR1 is MDHEN and CDR2 is SYDVKM. CDR3 length: 14 residues. Here the CDR3 reads CAIGGGFGNQPQHF. DNA for the CDR3: TGTGCCATCGGGGGGGGGTTTGGCAATCAGCCCCAGCATTTT.

The gene calls are TRBV5-4 and TRBJ1-2; 7 bases agree with TRBD1. The CDR3 has 14 residues. V shed 5 bases and J 5 bases; nucleotides not matched to a gene: 9. CDR1 and CDR2 (germline): SGHNT, YYREEE (reference sequence). For the CDR3, the DNA is TGTGCCAGCAGTAGGGACAGCGAACGATATGGCTACACCTTC. Encoded protein: CASSRDSERYGYTF.